This entry lists 5 T cell receptor beta chains sequenced from one sample in a study of monozygotic twins with inflammatory bowel disease. TCRdb reprocessed the 5' RACE reads; each CDR3 protein has one entry and no DNA is given. The table lists about 420,000 distinct CDR3 sequences. The sample taken for sequencing was blood. These receptors came from a human donor with ulcerative colitis or Crohn's disease, or a healthy co-twin of an affected twin (not recorded which).

The rearrangement joins TRBV10-3 to TRBJ1-3. The CDR3 loop spans 15 amino acids. Per the germline V gene, CDR1 is ENHRY and CDR2 is SYGVKD. The CDR3 loop reads CAISGPGSSGNTIYF.

The V call is TRBV20-1, the J call TRBJ2-3; as DNA is missing, the TRBD2 call by TCRdb cannot be tested. Germline V gene data show CDR1 as DFQATT and CDR2 as SNEGSKA (reference sequence). This CDR3 spans 16 amino acids. CDR3 amino acids: CSARWGEVASTDTQYF.

The rearrangement links TRBV12-3 or TRBV12-4 to TRBJ2-1; TCRdb picks TRBD2, but there is no DNA to check that call. This CDR3 is 16 amino acids long. The CDR3 loop reads CASSSERWGSYNEQFF.

The chain combines TRBV18 with TRBJ2-1; TCRdb returns TRBD1, unconfirmable since there is no DNA. Germline V CDR1 and CDR2: KGHSH, LQKENI. This CDR3 has 16 amino acids. CDR3 sequence: CASSPPGGASYNEQFF.

V gene TRBV7-9 combines with J gene TRBJ1-1. Germline lookup yields CDR1 SEHNR and CDR2 FQNEAQ (reference sequence). The CDR3 is 13 residues long. CDR3 sequence: CASSSFGNTEAFF.